This entry describes one TCR beta chain. Antigen specificity is unknown. This may be a read error: a much more frequent sequence differs by one nucleotide. This specimen comes from a study of blood T cells in healthy people across ages. Study-level points and caveats: Long-lived donors carried more naive CD4+ cells and greater diversity than aged donors.

A second PCR of about 7 to 12 cycles used a sample-barcoded 5' primer and a J-beta primer mix. Each of the cDNA molecules was tagged by a template-switch adaptor with 12 random nucleotides. There were at least 3 million CDR3-containing paired-end reads obtained from each sample. Each CDR3 protein gets one entry after TCRdb re-called the 5' RACE reads with MiXCR. There are approximately 1,000,000 distinct CDR3 sequences in the sample; roughly 45% occur only once, and under 20% lies in the top ten. The germline V gene has CDR1 SEHNR and CDR2 FQNEAQ (reference sequence). The junction had 9 bases not matched to a gene; V was cut back by 4 bases and J by 11 bases. CDR3 length equals 14 residues.

The TCR originated in a woman aged 55-70 years in good health. The chain joins TRBV7-9 to TRBJ2-5, with 11 bases lining up with TRBD2. The specimen sequenced was blood. The CDR3 region has the DNA TGTGCCAGCAGCTCACTAGCGGGAGCGCATGAGCAGTACTTC. Translated: CASSSLAGAHEQYF.